The 30 T cell receptor beta chains below come from one sample, sequenced in a study of blood T cell repertoires in COVID-19. Clones were read by immunoSEQ multiplex PCR, and TCRdb kept only the in-frame ones, dropping some. The table shows hundreds of thousands of clones, with around 90% occurring only once. Input material: peripheral blood. These receptors were collected from a man in his 60s who had recovered from COVID-19.

This clone was observed a few times. J is TRBJ1-6 and V is TRBV7-6; 7 bases line up with TRBD1. CDR1 is SGHVS, CDR2 FNYEAQ, per germline. The CDR3 spans 15 residues. V was clipped by 5 bases and J by 6 bases; unmatched bases: 7. The CDR3 bases are TGTGCCAGCAGCGACAGGACAGGTCTTAATTCACCCCTCCACTTT. Protein: CASSDRTGLNSPLHF.

The chain carries TRBV5-1 and TRBJ2-3; 11 nucleotides agree with TRBD1. The CDR3 is 16 amino acids. In germline, CDR1 is SGHRS, CDR2 YFSETQ. The V segment lost 6 bases and the J segment 5 bases; nucleotides outside the gene matches: 11. The chain's CDR3 is CASTLGGTGGIDTQYF. The CDR3, as DNA: TGCGCCAGCACCCTAGGAGGGACAGGGGGAATAGATACGCAGTATTTT.

The V call is TRBV5-6, the J call TRBJ1-2; 11 bases are a match to TRBD1. V lost 4 bases, J lost 5 bases, and 10 bases stayed unmatched. This CDR3 has 16 amino acids. The germline V gene encodes CDR1 SGHDT and CDR2 YYEEEE. CDR3 in DNA: TGTGCCAGCAGCCGAAAAGGACAGGGGGCGAGGTATGGCTACACCTTC. This translates into CASSRKGQGARYGYTF.

The chain couples TRBV5-1 to TRBJ1-4; no clear D. V was shortened by 4 bases and J by 8 bases, with 18 bases between the two germline ends. The CDR3 loop spans 15 amino acids. Germline CDR1 reads SGHRS; CDR2 reads YFSETQ. The CDR3 DNA reads as TGCGCCAGCAGCCCGGAACGGGGTTCGGGGGAAAAACTGTTTTTT. Protein product: CASSPERGSGEKLFF.

J is TRBJ1-5 and V is TRBV10-1; perhaps TRBD1 as D (5 bases). V was trimmed by 10 bases and J by 7 bases, leaving 17 bases between them. The CDR3 is made up of 13 amino acids. Germline V gene sequence: CDR1 WNHNN, CDR2 SYGVQD (reference sequence). In nucleotides, the CDR3 is TGCGCCACCAAGCTCGTGGGGCCGCAGCCCCAGCATTTT. Residues: CATKLVGPQPQHF.

The CDR3 DNA sequence: TGCGCCAGCAGCCCCGCCGAAGGGGGCTACTATGGCTACACCTTC. Translating it yields CASSPAEGGYYGYTF. This chain connects TRBV4-1 to TRBJ1-2; 7 nucleotides line up with TRBD1. V lost 4 bases and J lost 3; bases outside the gene matches: 8. The CDR3 runs to 15 residues. From germline, CDR1 is MGHRA and CDR2 YSYEKL.

V usage is TRBV30 and J usage is TRBJ1-1; 7 bases map to TRBD1. Germline CDR1 and CDR2: GTSNPN and SVGIG (reference sequence). The CDR3 sequence is 15 residues long. J gave up 3 bases and V 1 base, and 8 bases lay outside the gene matches. CDR3 sequence: CAWSGDSGRYTEAFF. The CDR3, as DNA: TGTGCCTGGAGTGGGGACAGCGGGCGATACACTGAAGCTTTCTTT.

The chain carries TRBV7-9 and TRBJ2-2; 11 bases agree with TRBD2. V was pared by 5 bases and J by 5 bases, with 4 bases of the junction left unmatched. Germline values: CDR1 SEHNR, CDR2 FQNEAQ (reference sequence). The CDR3 sequence is 15 residues long. The CDR3 reads CASSKTSGATGELFF. Here the CDR3 DNA reads TGTGCCAGCAGCAAGACTAGCGGGGCGACCGGGGAGCTGTTTTTT.

The chain carries TRBV7-7 and TRBJ2-3, with a weak D call TRBD2 (5 bases). CDR3 length: 15 amino acids. The V gene lost 5 bases and the J gene lost 6 bases, with 18 bases spanning the gap. CDR1 is SSHAT, CDR2 FNYEAQ, per germline (reference sequence). CDR3 DNA sequence: TGTGCCAGCAGCCGACTTGCCGCGAGGGCGGATACGCAGTATTTT. The encoded protein is CASSRLAARADTQYF.

V and J are TRBV25-1 and TRBJ1-4, with TRBD1 matching 8 bases. With V trimmed by 4 bases and J by 2 bases, 9 bases remained unmatched. Germline loops: CDR1 MGHDK, CDR2 SYGVNS. There are 17 residues in the CDR3. The CDR3 here is CASSAPGQGGTNEKLFF. The CDR3, as DNA: TGTGCCAGCAGTGCCCCCGGACAGGGAGGCACTAATGAAAAACTGTTTTTT.

The V call is TRBV5-1, the J call TRBJ1-4, with TRBD1 matching over 7 bases. This CDR3 has 16 residues. Trimming took 3 bases from V and 0 from J; bases not matched to a gene: 5. From germline, CDR1 is SGHRS and CDR2 YFSETQ. In DNA form, the CDR3 reads TGCGCCAGCAGCTGGGGGACAGTCTCAACTAATGAAAAACTGTTTTTT. Protein sequence: CASSWGTVSTNEKLFF.

The chain has TRBV20-1 and TRBJ1-5; a possible D gene is TRBD1 (5 bases). Trimming stripped 3 bases from V and 5 bases from J, with 17 bases between. CDR1 DFQATT and CDR2 SNEGSKA come from the germline V gene (reference sequence). This CDR3 has 15 residues. The CDR3 DNA reads as TGCAGTGCTAGTGCTGGGGGGGGTTCCCATCAGCCCCAGCATTTT. It yields the protein CSASAGGGSHQPQHF.

The chain couples TRBV21-1 to TRBJ1-2; the table's TRBD1 call for D was not verified on the DNA. TRBV21-1 is reported as a pseudogene. The CDR3 is made up of 15 amino acids. CDR3 coding DNA: TGTGCCACCAAACCCGCGGGGGACAGGGGCTATGGCTACACCTTC. This gives the protein CATKPAGDRGYGYTF.

This clone was seen a single time. V and J are TRBV28 and TRBJ1-4; D perhaps matches TRBD1 (6 bases). Germline V gene lookup returns CDR1 MDHEN and CDR2 SYDVKM. Trimming stripped 10 bases from V and 8 bases from J, with 17 bases between. This CDR3 has 13 residues. CDR3 sequence: CATLTGIEEKLFF. DNA of the CDR3: TGTGCCACCCTGACAGGTATAGAAGAAAAACTGTTTTTT.

The chain employs TRBV7-9 and TRBJ1-2, with D possibly being TRBD1 (6 bases). With 1 base removed from V and 7 bases from J, the gap between germline ends came to 7 bases. In germline, CDR1 is SEHNR, CDR2 FQNEAQ (reference sequence). This CDR3 is 12 amino acids long. The CDR3 DNA sequence: TGTGCCAGCAGCTTAGGAGGGGGTGGCTACACCTTC. It yields the protein CASSLGGGGYTF.

The chain combines TRBV18 with TRBJ1-1; D gene ambiguous. The V gene lost 2 bases and the J gene lost 1 base, with 14 bases spanning the gap. CDR3 length equals 16 residues. CDR1 is KGHSH and CDR2 is LQKENI in the germline V gene. The CDR3 is CASSPNLQAPNTEAFF. The CDR3 region has the DNA TGTGCCAGCTCACCAAACTTGCAGGCCCCGAACACTGAAGCTTTCTTT.

This clone was counted a single time. The J gene is TRBJ2-7, the V gene TRBV6-6, with 7 positions matching TRBD1. Germline V gene lookup returns CDR1 MNHNY and CDR2 SVGAGI (reference sequence). The ends lost 5 bases at V and 5 bases at J; junction bases unmatched: 3. This CDR3 spans 12 amino acids. The CDR3 here is CASSRTGDEQYV. In DNA form, the CDR3 reads TGTGCCAGCAGTCGCACAGGGGACGAGCAGTACGTC.

This chain links TRBV6-2 or TRBV6-3 with TRBJ1-2; 7 positions agree with TRBD1. The CDR3 consists of 14 residues. Unmatched junction bases numbered 6, after V lost 4 bases and J lost 4 bases. CDR1 and CDR2 (germline): MNHEY, SVGEGT. In nucleotides, the CDR3 is TGTGCCAGCAGTTGGGACAGAACCCTCTATGGCTACACCTTC. The encoded protein is CASSWDRTLYGYTF.

This rearrangement joins TRBV19 to TRBJ1-2; 8 positions agree with TRBD1. Germline-derived CDR1 and CDR2 are LNHDA and SQIVND (reference sequence). The J segment lost 2 bases and the V segment lost 7 bases, leaving 6 bases of the junction unmatched. This CDR3 region has 14 residues. The CDR3 DNA is TGTGCCAGTAATGACAGGGGACCAAACTATGGCTACACCTTC. Translating it yields CASNDRGPNYGYTF.

The chain has TRBV18 and TRBJ2-1; 9 bases match TRBD2. The V segment lost 0 bases and the J segment 7 bases; nucleotides outside the gene matches: 7. Germline CDR1 reads KGHSH; CDR2 reads LQKENI. The CDR3 runs to 16 residues. The CDR3 DNA follows: TGTGCCAGCTCACCACCCTCGGCGGGGGGGCTAAATGAGCAGTTCTTC. This translates into CASSPPSAGGLNEQFF.

This chain connects TRBV6-1 to TRBJ1-5; 8 bases align to TRBD1. V shed 3 bases and J 5 bases; nucleotides not matched to a gene: 3. Germline CDR1 MNHNS, CDR2 SASEGT. The CDR3 is 14 amino acids. This CDR3 reads CASSDRGLYQPQHF. The CDR3 bases are TGTGCCAGCAGTGACAGGGGGCTGTATCAGCCCCAGCATTTT.

The V call is TRBV5-4, the J call TRBJ2-4; 8 bases are shared with TRBD1. Trimming removed 4 bases from V and 3 bases from J; junction bases left unmatched: 3. Germline lookup yields CDR1 SGHNT and CDR2 YYREEE (reference sequence). The CDR3 has 14 amino acids. CDR3: CASSVDRVKNIQYF. DNA of the CDR3: TGTGCCAGCAGCGTGGACAGGGTCAAAAACATTCAGTACTTC.

This clone showed up just a few times. This chain links TRBV27 with TRBJ2-3; D remains ambiguous. Germline assignment: CDR1 MNHEY and CDR2 SMNVEV (reference sequence). The V and J ends lost 1 base and 2 bases respectively, with 7 bases between them. CDR3 length equals 14 residues. In DNA form, the CDR3 reads TGTGCCAGCAGTTTATTTACAGCCACAGATACGCAGTATTTT. This codes for CASSLFTATDTQYF.

Note on this clone: Other DNA sequences in this specimen translate into the identical CDR3. The chain is built from TRBV5-1 and TRBJ2-3, with a weak D call TRBD1 (6 bases). CDR1 is SGHRS and CDR2 is YFSETQ in the germline V gene. The CDR3 covers 15 residues. Trimming removed 1 base at V and 0 bases at J, with 9 bases between. The CDR3 is CASSLPGQSTDTQYF. In DNA, the CDR3 is TGCGCCAGCAGCTTGCCGGGACAAAGCACAGATACGCAGTATTTT.

This clone was seen once. The chain uses TRBV7-2 and TRBJ1-1; the D is unclear. Looked up from germline, CDR1 is SGHTA and CDR2 is FQGNSA. V was pared by 2 bases and J by 1 base, with 11 bases between. This CDR3 has 15 amino acids. The CDR3: CASSLTSTANTEAFF. Here the CDR3 DNA reads TGTGCCAGCAGCTTAACAAGTACAGCGAACACTGAAGCTTTCTTT. The full variable domain, in which reference TRBV7-2 and TRBJ1-1 provide the parts outside the CDR3, is GAGVSQSPSNKVTEKGKDVELRCDPISGHTALYWYRQSLGQGLEFLIYFQGNSAPDKSGLPSDRFSAERTGGSVSTLTIQRTQQEDSAVYLCASSLTSTANTEAFFGQGTRLTVV.

The chain uses TRBV27 and TRBJ1-2; perhaps TRBD1 as D (5 bases). The germline V and J ends were trimmed by 5 bases and 13 bases, with 23 bases remaining between them. CDR3 length: 14 residues. Germline assignment: CDR1 MNHEY and CDR2 SMNVEV (reference sequence). In DNA form, the CDR3 reads TGTGCCAGCAGTCCAACCGGGACCGTCCTCGGGGGCACCTTC. Translation: CASSPTGTVLGGTF.

The V and J genes are TRBV5-1 and TRBJ2-3; 9 nucleotides align to TRBD2. The CDR3 spans 15 residues. Germline V gene sequence: CDR1 SGHRS, CDR2 YFSETQ. V gave up 2 bases and J gave up 4 bases; unmatched junction bases: 5. The CDR3 region is CASSFAGGPPDTQYF. DNA of the CDR3: TGCGCCAGCAGCTTCGCGGGGGGGCCACCAGATACGCAGTATTTT.

V is TRBV18 and J is TRBJ1-2; the D gene is possibly TRBD1 (6 bases). Germline V gene data show CDR1 as KGHSH and CDR2 as LQKENI. V shed 1 base and J shed 6 bases, with 12 bases lying between them. CDR3 length equals 14 residues. The CDR3 nucleotides are TGTGCCAGCTCACCACGCACAGGGCCGAATGGCTACACCTTC. This gives the protein CASSPRTGPNGYTF.

The sample holds a few counts of this clone. Other DNA sequences in this sample translate to the same CDR3. The CDR3 coding sequence is TGTGCCAGTAGTATTACGGGGAACAATCAGCCCCAGCATTTT. Amino acid sequence: CASSITGNNQPQHF. The rearrangement links TRBV19 to TRBJ1-5; D unresolved. V was clipped by 3 bases and J by 3 bases, with 9 bases between them. The CDR3 contains 14 residues. CDR1 and CDR2 from the germline V gene are LNHDA and SQIVND (reference sequence).

CDR3 protein: CASLAKKNYEQYV. CDR3 sequence (DNA): TGTGCCAGCTTGGCCAAAAAGAACTACGAGCAGTACGTC. The V call is TRBV6-7, the J call TRBJ2-7; D not resolved. TRBV6-7 is given ORF status, its function remaining uncertain. The CDR3 covers 13 residues. The V and J ends lost 8 bases and 3 bases respectively, with 14 bases between them.